A selection of T cell receptor beta chains follows, all from one sample in a study of type 1 regulatory T cells. TCRdb passed the reads through MiXCR, listing each CDR3 protein once. The sample has under 20,000 distinct CDR3 sequences, more than 8.5% seen once. The sample comprised CD4+ T cells, either the whole sample or a sorted fraction (not recorded which). Source of these receptors: a human donor in good health. CDR3s include the opening cysteine and the closing phenylalanine or tryptophan. The order of the fields is J gene, V gene, clone size, D gene, CDR3 DNA, CDR3 protein. The D gene is left open where the match is weak. Not all rows give a size; the values are once, few, many and, for expanded clones, a class.

j_call: TRBJ2-1
v_call: TRBV11-2
clone_size: few
d_call: -
cdr3_nt: TGTGCCAGCAGCTTAGGGGCAAATTACAATGAGCAGTTCTTC
cdr3_aa: CASSLGANYNEQFF

j_call: TRBJ2-5
v_call: TRBV20-1
clone_size: -
d_call: TRBD1
cdr3_nt: TGCAGTGCTGGAAGGACAGGGACCCAAGAGACCCAGTACTTC
cdr3_aa: CSAGRTGTQETQYF

j_call: TRBJ2-1
v_call: TRBV10-2
clone_size: -
d_call: TRBD2
cdr3_nt: TGCGCCAGCAGTGCGGGACTAGGGTCTTCCAAAAGCTCCTACAATGAGCAGTTCTTC
cdr3_aa: CASSAGLGSSKSSYNEQFF

j_call: TRBJ2-5
v_call: TRBV5-4
clone_size: -
d_call: TRBD2
cdr3_nt: TGTGCCACCGGCGGGCGGGAGGGCCGTGAGACCCAGTACTTC
cdr3_aa: CATGGREGRETQYF

j_call: TRBJ2-1
v_call: TRBV20-1
clone_size: many
d_call: TRBD2
cdr3_nt: TGCAGTGCCTACCCCGGGGTAGCGGGAAGGGATGAGCAGTTCTTC
cdr3_aa: CSAYPGVAGRDEQFF

j_call: TRBJ2-5
v_call: TRBV20-1
clone_size: -
d_call: -
cdr3_nt: TGCAGTGCTAGAGATTTGGGGACCCAGTACTTC
cdr3_aa: CSARDLGTQYF

j_call: TRBJ2-5
v_call: TRBV20-1
clone_size: -
d_call: TRBD2
cdr3_nt: TGCAGTGCTAGATCGGCTAGCGGGATGGGGACCCAGTACTTC
cdr3_aa: CSARSASGMGTQYF

j_call: TRBJ1-5
v_call: TRBV10-3
clone_size: many
d_call: -
cdr3_nt: TGTGCCATCAGTGACAGGCCCGATAGCAATCAGCCCCAGCATTTT
cdr3_aa: CAISDRPDSNQPQHF

j_call: TRBJ2-7
v_call: TRBV10-3
clone_size: many
d_call: -
cdr3_nt: TGTGCCATCGGCCCAAGAAGCTACGAGCAGTACTTC
cdr3_aa: CAIGPRSYEQYF

j_call: TRBJ2-7
v_call: TRBV4-2
clone_size: many
d_call: -
cdr3_nt: TGTGCCAGCAGCCTAGAAGAGGCGGAGAACCAGTACTTC
cdr3_aa: CASSLEEAENQYF

j_call: TRBJ2-7
v_call: TRBV5-1
clone_size: many
d_call: TRBD2
cdr3_nt: TGCGCCAGCAGCATTAGCGGGAGGTCGGCCTACGAGCAGTACTTC
cdr3_aa: CASSISGRSAYEQYF

j_call: TRBJ2-7
v_call: TRBV29-1
clone_size: medium-sized
d_call: -
cdr3_nt: TGCAGCGCCCTCCTTGGCTACGAGCAGTACTTC
cdr3_aa: CSALLGYEQYF

j_call: TRBJ2-3
v_call: TRBV5-1
clone_size: many
d_call: TRBD2
cdr3_nt: TGCGCCAGCACCCCTAGCGGGACTACAGATACGCAGTATTTT
cdr3_aa: CASTPSGTTDTQYF

j_call: TRBJ2-7
v_call: TRBV7-9
clone_size: many
d_call: TRBD1
cdr3_nt: TGTGCCAGCAGCTTAGACAGGGGGCGGTTCGACGAGCAGTACTTC
cdr3_aa: CASSLDRGRFDEQYF

j_call: TRBJ1-1
v_call: TRBV20-1
clone_size: many
d_call: TRBD1
cdr3_nt: TGCAGTGCTCTAAGGGGGCCCACTGAAGCTTTCTTT
cdr3_aa: CSALRGPTEAFF

j_call: TRBJ1-1
v_call: TRBV30
clone_size: few
d_call: TRBD1
cdr3_nt: TGTGCCTGGAAGGGACAGGGTGAATTCACTGAAGCTTTCTTT
cdr3_aa: CAWKGQGEFTEAFF

j_call: TRBJ2-3
v_call: TRBV28
clone_size: medium-sized
d_call: TRBD1
cdr3_nt: TGTGCCAGCAAGAGGGACAGGGGGCTCTTTGATACGCAGTATTTT
cdr3_aa: CASKRDRGLFDTQYF

j_call: TRBJ1-5
v_call: TRBV7-2
clone_size: -
d_call: TRBD1
cdr3_nt: TGTGCCAGCAGCACCCTTGGACAGGGATCCCAGCCCCAGCATTTT
cdr3_aa: CASSTLGQGSQPQHF

j_call: TRBJ2-3
v_call: TRBV5-1
clone_size: -
d_call: -
cdr3_nt: TGCGCCAGCAGCTTGGCCCCCCGGGGGGCCGGCACAGATACGCAGTATTTT
cdr3_aa: CASSLAPRGAGTDTQYF

j_call: TRBJ2-3
v_call: TRBV5-1
clone_size: few
d_call: -
cdr3_nt: TGCGCCAGCAGGGACATAGACACAGATACGCAGTATTTT
cdr3_aa: CASRDIDTDTQYF

j_call: TRBJ1-1
v_call: TRBV5-1
clone_size: many
d_call: TRBD1
cdr3_nt: TGCGCCAGCAGCTGGGGAGACAGGGCAGACACTGAAGCTTTCTTT
cdr3_aa: CASSWGDRADTEAFF

j_call: TRBJ2-7
v_call: TRBV7-2
clone_size: -
d_call: -
cdr3_nt: TGTGCCAGCAGCTTAGATAGGGACGAGCAGTACTTC
cdr3_aa: CASSLDRDEQYF

j_call: TRBJ2-1
v_call: TRBV24-1
clone_size: -
d_call: TRBD2
cdr3_nt: TGTGCCACCAGTGTAGCGGGAGTAGATAATGAGCAGTTCTTC
cdr3_aa: CATSVAGVDNEQFF

j_call: TRBJ2-2
v_call: TRBV7-3
clone_size: many
d_call: -
cdr3_nt: TGTGCCAGCAGCTCGAGAGCCGGGGAGCTGTTTTTT
cdr3_aa: CASSSRAGELFF

j_call: TRBJ2-3
v_call: TRBV6-2/TRBV6-3
clone_size: many
d_call: -
cdr3_nt: TGTGCCAGCAGCGCTCTCACAGATACGCAGTATTTT
cdr3_aa: CASSALTDTQYF

j_call: TRBJ2-7
v_call: TRBV7-2
clone_size: many
d_call: -
cdr3_nt: TGTGCCAGCAGCTTACCACGGACGTACGAGCAGTACTTC
cdr3_aa: CASSLPRTYEQYF

j_call: TRBJ2-3
v_call: TRBV18
clone_size: -
d_call: -
cdr3_nt: TGTGCCAGCTCACCGGGACACTCCACAGATACGCAGTATTTT
cdr3_aa: CASSPGHSTDTQYF

j_call: TRBJ2-5
v_call: TRBV6-2/TRBV6-3
clone_size: many
d_call: -
cdr3_nt: TGTGCCAGCAGTTCTGTGGAAGAGACCCAGTACTTC
cdr3_aa: CASSSVEETQYF

j_call: TRBJ1-2
v_call: TRBV7-2
clone_size: -
d_call: TRBD1
cdr3_nt: TGTGCCAGCAGCTCCCACCGGATGACAGGGATTAATGGCTACACCTTC
cdr3_aa: CASSSHRMTGINGYTF

j_call: TRBJ1-1
v_call: TRBV14
clone_size: many
d_call: -
cdr3_nt: TGTGCCAGCAGCCAAGGTGCATCAGTTGAAGCTTTCTTT
cdr3_aa: CASSQGASVEAFF

j_call: TRBJ2-1
v_call: TRBV29-1
clone_size: many
d_call: TRBD2
cdr3_nt: TGCAGCGCTCCACCATATACCGGGACTAGCGGCTACAATGAGCAGTTCTTC
cdr3_aa: CSAPPYTGTSGYNEQFF

j_call: TRBJ2-5
v_call: TRBV5-5
clone_size: -
d_call: -
cdr3_nt: TGTGCCAGCCAGGGTGGGCCCCAAGAGACCCAGTACTTC
cdr3_aa: CASQGGPQETQYF

j_call: TRBJ2-3
v_call: TRBV29-1
clone_size: -
d_call: -
cdr3_nt: TGCAGCGCTGGACTATACACAGATACGCAGTATTTT
cdr3_aa: CSAGLYTDTQYF

j_call: TRBJ2-7
v_call: TRBV6-1
clone_size: many
d_call: -
cdr3_nt: TGTGCCAGCAGTGGCAGTAATGGGGGGCTACTATACGAGCAGTACTTC
cdr3_aa: CASSGSNGGLLYEQYF

j_call: TRBJ1-3
v_call: TRBV20-1
clone_size: -
d_call: -
cdr3_nt: TGCAGTGCTTCGACAGTCGGAAACACCATATATTTT
cdr3_aa: CSASTVGNTIYF

j_call: TRBJ2-7
v_call: TRBV5-1
clone_size: many
d_call: TRBD2
cdr3_nt: TGCGCCAGCAAGGCGGGAGCGGGCGAGCAGTACTTC
cdr3_aa: CASKAGAGEQYF

j_call: TRBJ1-1
v_call: TRBV7-2
clone_size: many
d_call: -
cdr3_nt: TGTGCCAGCAGCTTCTCGGGGAACACTGAAGCTTTCTTT
cdr3_aa: CASSFSGNTEAFF

j_call: TRBJ2-2
v_call: TRBV29-1
clone_size: few
d_call: -
cdr3_nt: TGCAGCGTTGCGGGCTCCTACACCGGGGAGCTGTTTTTT
cdr3_aa: CSVAGSYTGELFF

j_call: TRBJ1-1
v_call: TRBV9
clone_size: -
d_call: -
cdr3_nt: TGTGCCAGCAGCCCTAGCCAGTGGAACACTGAAGCTTTCTTT
cdr3_aa: CASSPSQWNTEAFF